Listed below are T cell receptor beta chains from one sample, sequenced in a study of shared clonotypes between healthy human individuals. Produced via immunoSEQ multiplex PCR; TCRdb's table is partial and in-frame only. The table includes some 680,000 clones, about three quarters detected once. The sample was memory CD4+ T cells sorted from blood. Every receptor here comes from a woman aged 25 to 39 in good health. CDR3s include the opening cysteine and the closing phenylalanine or tryptophan. The order of the fields is V gene, clone size, D gene, J gene, CDR3 protein, CDR3 DNA. D genes are given only for firm matches. Some rows have no size entry. The others give once, few or many, or a class for an expanded clone.

TRBV28	NA	NA	TRBJ2-2	CASSGPGAGDGELFF	TGTGCCAGCAGTGGGCCAGGGGCGGGTGACGGGGAGCTGTTTTTT
TRBV29-1	NA	TRBD2	TRBJ2-7	CSLTGSGRTYEQYF	TGCAGCTTAACGGGCAGCGGGAGAACCTACGAGCAGTACTTC
TRBV10-3	NA	NA	TRBJ1-2	CANWDPTGYAFGYTF	TGTGCCAACTGGGATCCTACAGGGTATGCATTTGGCTACACCTTC
TRBV11-2	NA	NA	TRBJ1-1	CASSLVMGQKNTEAFF	TGTGCCAGCAGCTTAGTAATGGGTCAGAAGAACACTGAAGCTTTCTTT
TRBV27	few	NA	TRBJ1-1	CASRSPNRAVGNTEAFF	TGTGCCAGCAGATCCCCCAACAGGGCGGTGGGAAACACTGAAGCTTTCTTT
TRBV7-2	few	NA	TRBJ2-2	CASRKQRAVVAGELFF	TGTGCCAGCAGAAAACAGAGGGCAGTTGTCGCCGGGGAGCTGTTTTTT
TRBV19	NA	TRBD1	TRBJ2-6	CASSPGQGSAGANVLTF	TGTGCCAGTAGCCCGGGACAGGGATCAGCTGGGGCCAACGTCCTGACTTTC
TRBV7-2	NA	TRBD2	TRBJ2-3	CASSLTGGRATDTQYF	TGTGCCAGCAGCTTAACTGGCGGGAGGGCCACAGATACGCAGTATTTT
TRBV5-1	few	NA	TRBJ1-4	CASRLQGTNEKLFF	TGCGCCAGCAGACTACAAGGGACTAATGAAAAACTGTTTTTT
TRBV11-2	NA	NA	TRBJ2-2	CASSKLNSPLAVWAGELFF	TGTGCCAGCAGCAAATTAAACTCACCCTTAGCTGTTTGGGCCGGGGAGCTGTTTTTT
TRBV2	NA	NA	TRBJ2-5	CASSLRAQETQYF	TGTGCCAGCAGTCTGCGGGCCCAAGAGACCCAGTACTTC
TRBV28	NA	NA	TRBJ2-7	CASDRADGSSYEQYF	TGTGCCAGCGACCGAGCGGACGGAAGCTCCTACGAGCAGTACTTC
TRBV7-9	NA	TRBD2	TRBJ2-5	CASRLAGETQYF	TGTGCCAGCAGACTAGCGGGAGAGACCCAGTACTTC
TRBV28	NA	NA	TRBJ1-4	CASKLQGWGGKLFF	TGTGCCAGCAAACTTCAGGGATGGGGGGGAAAACTGTTTTTT
TRBV6-5	NA	NA	TRBJ2-7	CASSIDRPYEQYF	TGTGCCAGCAGTATCGACAGGCCCTACGAGCAGTACTTC
TRBV19	NA	NA	TRBJ2-2	CASSISGSTGELFF	TGTGCCAGTAGTATTTCAGGGTCGACCGGGGAGCTGTTTTTT
TRBV6-5	many	NA	TRBJ2-6	CASSAAALGANVLTF	TGTGCCAGCAGTGCCGCGGCCTTAGGGGCCAACGTCCTGACTTTC
TRBV25-1	NA	NA	TRBJ2-5	CASSELKTTHTQETQYF	TGTGCCAGCAGTGAATTGAAGACTACACACACCCAAGAGACCCAGTACTTC
TRBV5-6	NA	TRBD1	TRBJ2-3	CASSFLGQGGDTQYF	TGTGCCAGCAGCTTCCTTGGACAGGGTGGAGATACGCAGTATTTT
TRBV11-1	NA	TRBD2	TRBJ2-7	CASNRLAGDHEQYF	TGTGCCAGCAACCGGTTAGCGGGAGATCACGAGCAGTACTTC
TRBV18	once	NA	TRBJ1-1	CASSQGLENTEAFF	TGTGCCAGCTCACAGGGGTTGGAGAACACTGAAGCTTTCTTT
TRBV28	once	NA	TRBJ1-2	CASTPPIPNYGYTF	TGTGCCAGCACCCCCCCGATCCCCAACTATGGCTACACCTTC
TRBV1	NA	NA	TRBJ2-7	CTSSQAAGQLGYHEQYF	TGCACCAGCAGCCAAGCAGCTGGGCAACTTGGGTATCACGAGCAGTACTTC
TRBV6-5	NA	NA	TRBJ2-7	CASRDTGYGEQYF	TGTGCCAGCAGAGACACAGGGTACGGCGAGCAGTACTTC
TRBV28	NA	NA	TRBJ2-1	CASRSAGASGNNEQFF	TGTGCCAGCAGGTCGGCGGGGGCTAGCGGAAACAATGAGCAGTTCTTC
TRBV4-2	NA	TRBD2	TRBJ2-1	CASSRSGTTNNEQFF	TGTGCCAGCAGCCGCTCCGGGACTACGAACAATGAGCAGTTCTTC
TRBV9	NA	TRBD1	TRBJ2-3	CASSVTGTGVTDTQYF	TGTGCCAGCAGCGTTACCGGGACAGGGGTCACAGATACGCAGTATTTT
TRBV2	NA	NA	TRBJ1-1	CASLRGLNTEAFF	TGTGCCAGTCTTCGAGGGTTGAACACTGAAGCTTTCTTT
TRBV5-1	NA	TRBD2	TRBJ2-1	CASSLVTSGSNEQFF	TGCGCCAGCAGCTTGGTAACTAGCGGAAGCAATGAGCAGTTCTTC
TRBV6-5	NA	NA	TRBJ1-2	CASSYSILEPGYGYTF	TGTGCCAGCAGTTACTCGATCTTGGAACCTGGCTATGGCTACACCTTC
TRBV7-8	NA	NA	TRBJ2-6	CASSLDDRLSVLTF	TGTGCCAGCAGCTTAGACGACAGGTTGTCCGTCCTGACTTTC
TRBV5-1	NA	TRBD1	TRBJ2-5	CASSLGQGALETQYF	TGCGCCAGCAGCTTGGGACAGGGGGCGCTGGAGACCCAGTACTTC
TRBV5-1	NA	NA	TRBJ1-1	CASSGREDTEAFF	TGCGCCAGCAGTGGGAGGGAGGACACTGAAGCTTTCTTT
TRBV6-5	NA	NA	TRBJ1-4	CASWGGGIREKLFF	TGTGCCAGCTGGGGTGGGGGAATTCGGGAAAAACTGTTTTTT
TRBV25-1	NA	NA	TRBJ2-3	CASGRTLTDTQYF	TGTGCCAGCGGGAGAACCCTCACAGATACGCAGTATTTT
TRBV15	NA	NA	TRBJ2-6	CATSRAQARNVLTF	TGTGCCACCAGCAGAGCCCAGGCCCGTAACGTCCTGACTTTC
TRBV18	once	NA	TRBJ2-7	CASSPKSGAAYEQYF	TGTGCCAGCTCACCGAAATCGGGGGCTGCCTACGAGCAGTACTTC
TRBV10-1	NA	TRBD2	TRBJ2-3	CASSEETGLAGGADTQYF	TGCGCCAGCAGTGAGGAAACCGGACTAGCGGGAGGCGCAGATACGCAGTATTTT
TRBV5-8	NA	TRBD1	TRBJ2-1	CASDRDRVFYEQFF	TGTGCCAGCGACCGGGACAGGGTCTTCTATGAGCAGTTCTTC
TRBV7-8	NA	TRBD2	TRBJ2-1	CASSPGLAGGPLLNEQFF	TGTGCCAGCAGCCCCGGACTAGCGGGAGGGCCCCTCCTCAATGAGCAGTTCTTC
TRBV28	NA	NA	TRBJ2-7	CATATSYEQYF	TGTGCCACCGCAACCTCCTACGAGCAGTACTTC
TRBV5-1	few	TRBD2	TRBJ2-2	CASSLERPSGRGNTGELFF	TGCGCCAGCAGCTTGGAAAGACCTAGCGGGAGGGGGAACACCGGGGAGCTGTTTTTT
TRBV7-2	NA	NA	TRBJ1-5	CASSLDIGTPNQPQHF	TGTGCCAGCAGCTTAGATATCGGGACACCGAATCAGCCCCAGCATTTT
TRBV30	NA	NA	TRBJ2-7	CAWSDQGDQYF	TGTGCCTGGAGCGATCAGGGCGATCAGTACTTC
TRBV7-6	many	NA	TRBJ2-5	CASSFQQGGETQYF	TGTGCCAGCAGCTTTCAACAGGGAGGGGAGACCCAGTACTTC
TRBV28	NA	TRBD2	TRBJ2-2	CASRLAGANTGELFF	TGTGCCAGCAGATTAGCGGGAGCGAACACCGGGGAGCTGTTTTTT
TRBV14	NA	NA	TRBJ2-1	CASSRLALAGSSYNEQFF	TGTGCCAGCAGCCGCTTAGCCCTAGCCGGGAGCTCCTACAATGAGCAGTTCTTC
TRBV19	few	NA	TRBJ1-1	CASSAAARVGAFF	TGTGCCAGTAGTGCGGCGGCCAGGGTGGGAGCTTTCTTT
TRBV7-9	NA	NA	TRBJ2-1	CASSLVVQQPEQFF	TGTGCCAGCAGCTTAGTTGTCCAGCAGCCTGAGCAGTTCTTC
TRBV7-9	few	NA	TRBJ2-1	CASSFGNEQFF	TGTGCCAGCAGCTTCGGCAATGAGCAGTTCTTC
TRBV13	NA	NA	TRBJ2-5	CASSLRAGSFYQETQYF	TGTGCCAGCAGCTTAAGGGCGGGCTCCTTTTACCAAGAGACCCAGTACTTC